These 23 T cell receptor beta chains originate from one sample sequenced in a study of blood T cell repertoires in COVID-19. Here immunoSEQ multiplex PCR was the method, and the copy in TCRdb shows in-frame clones only, minus some. The data contain around 180,000 clones, around four fifths of them seen just once; the ten biggest clones take up roughly 5.1%. Material for sequencing was peripheral blood. These receptors all come from a woman aged 30 to 39 with acute or convalescent COVID-19.

The chain combines TRBV27 with TRBJ2-1, with unresolved D. CDR1 and CDR2 from the germline V gene are MNHEY and SMNVEV (reference sequence). V lost 8 bases and J 3 bases, leaving 14 bases between the germline ends. The CDR3 extends over 14 amino acids. CDR3 protein: CASRRATGYNEQFF. The CDR3, as DNA: TGTGCCAGCCGTCGTGCCACGGGCTACAATGAGCAGTTCTTC.

This rearrangement joins TRBV29-1 to TRBJ1-3; 8 nucleotides align to TRBD1. After removal of 7 bases from V and 0 bases from J, the junction contained 11 bases not matched to a gene. Germline CDR1 reads SQVTM; CDR2 reads ANQGSEA. CDR3 length equals 16 residues. The CDR3 loop is CSANSGQGGSGNTIYF. The CDR3 DNA reads as TGCAGCGCCAATAGCGGACAGGGAGGCTCTGGAAACACCATATATTTT.

The chain combines TRBV9 with TRBJ2-3; D is unresolved. The CDR3 runs to 15 residues. Trimming stripped 0 bases from V and 2 bases from J, with 10 bases between. Germline V lookup: CDR1 SGDLS, CDR2 YYNGEE. The CDR3 spells CASSVGQADTDTQYF. CDR3 DNA sequence: TGTGCCAGCAGCGTAGGGCAGGCCGACACAGATACGCAGTATTTT.

This chain joins TRBV5-1 and TRBJ1-2, with D possibly being TRBD1 (5 bases). The CDR3 contains 15 residues. Trimming stripped 4 bases from V and 8 bases from J, with 21 bases between. Per germline, CDR1 SGHRS and CDR2 YFSETQ. The CDR3 protein is CASSLDGTAVGGYTF. The DNA for the CDR3 is TGCGCCAGCAGCCTAGACGGGACTGCGGTGGGAGGCTACACCTTC.

The rearrangement joins TRBV15 to TRBJ2-1, with 10 nucleotides matching TRBD2. This CDR3 is built from 16 residues. The V gene's germline CDR1 is LNHNV and CDR2 YYDKDF (reference sequence). J lost 5 bases, V lost 4 bases, and 8 bases had no gene match. CDR3 coding DNA: TGTGCCACCAGCAACCTTAGCGGGAGGTCAGACAATGAGCAGTTCTTC. This translates into CATSNLSGRSDNEQFF. The entire variable domain, with the rest obtained from reference TRBV15 and TRBJ2-1, is as follows: DAMVIQNPRYQVTQFGKPVTLSCSQTLNHNVMYWYQQKSSQAPKLLFHYYDKDFNNEADTPDNFQSRRPNTSFCFLDIRSPGLGDTAMYLCATSNLSGRSDNEQFFGPGTRLTVL.

The genes are TRBV5-1 and TRBJ2-1; 10 nucleotides align to TRBD1. CDR1 is SGHRS and CDR2 is YFSETQ in the germline V gene. V was clipped by 4 bases and J by 4 bases; unmatched bases: 8. The CDR3 is 16 amino acids. The CDR3 DNA sequence: TGCGCCAGCAGCGCCCGGACAGGGGGGGTTTACAATGAGCAGTTCTTC. Encoded protein: CASSARTGGVYNEQFF. Looking up the rest from reference TRBV5-1 and TRBJ2-1 gives the full variable domain: KAGVTQTPRYLIKTRGQQVTLSCSPISGHRSVSWYQQTPGQGLQFLFEYFSETQRNKGNFPGRFSGRQFSNSRSEMNVSTLELGDSALYLCASSARTGGVYNEQFFGPGTRLTVL.

This chain connects TRBV6-6 to TRBJ2-3; no clear D. Trimming pared 6 bases from V and 3 bases from J, leaving 4 bases between. The CDR3 consists of 11 residues. Germline CDR1 and CDR2: MNHNY and SVGAGI (reference sequence). CDR3 nucleotide sequence: TGTGCCAGCAGCCCGACAGATACGCAGTATTTT. Protein product: CASSPTDTQYF.

The rearrangement uses TRBV11-2 and TRBJ2-2, with 7 bases that match TRBD2. This CDR3 is built from 14 residues. V was clipped by 0 bases and J by 16 bases; unmatched bases: 11. Germline V gives CDR1 SGHAT, CDR2 FQNNGV. The CDR3 bases are TGTGCCAGCAGCTTAGATTTTGGGGGGGGATGGACGTTTTTT. Translation gives CASSLDFGGGWTFF.

The chain uses TRBV29-1 and TRBJ1-5; D gene ambiguous. The V and J ends lost 1 base and 3 bases respectively, with 7 bases between them. The CDR3 contains 13 residues. CDR1 is SQVTM and CDR2 is ANQGSEA in the germline V gene. CDR3 bases: TGCAGCGTTGAAGGCGATCCCAATCAGCCCCAGCATTTT. Its protein is CSVEGDPNQPQHF.

The chain employs TRBV5-5 and TRBJ2-5; 10 nucleotides line up with TRBD2. CDR1 and CDR2 from the germline V gene are SGHKS and YYEKEE (reference sequence). The trim removed 0 bases at V and 5 bases at J, leaving 4 bases unmatched. This CDR3 has 15 amino acids. CDR3 coding DNA: TGTGCCAGCAGCTTGGCAAGCGGGGGGGTTGAGACCCAGTACTTC. This translates into CASSLASGGVETQYF.

This clone appeared once. The gene calls are TRBV4-3 and TRBJ2-1; 7 bases fit TRBD2. Germline V gives CDR1 LGHNA, CDR2 YSLEER. The trim removed 1 base at V and 9 bases at J, leaving 12 bases unmatched. The CDR3 is 16 residues long. The CDR3 here is CASSQGGGLGSREQFF. CDR3 in DNA: TGCGCCAGCAGCCAAGGGGGGGGACTGGGGAGCCGTGAGCAGTTCTTC.

J is TRBJ2-1 and V is TRBV5-1; perhaps TRBD1 as D (6 bases). Germline V gives CDR1 SGHRS, CDR2 YFSETQ. The CDR3 loop spans 15 amino acids. Deletions cut 4 bases from V and 0 bases from J, with 11 bases between. CDR3 DNA: TGCGCCAGCAGCCGACAGGTGAGCTCCTACAATGAGCAGTTCTTC. This codes for CASSRQVSSYNEQFF.

The J gene is TRBJ1-2, the V gene TRBV5-1; TRBD1 aligns across 7 bases. V was clipped by 5 bases and J by 4 bases; unmatched bases: 5. CDR3 length: 13 residues. Germline V gene sequence: CDR1 SGHRS, CDR2 YFSETQ. The CDR3 region has the DNA TGCGCCAGCAGAGAACAGGGGACCTATGGCTACACCTTC. This gives the protein CASREQGTYGYTF.

The chain joins TRBV7-9 to TRBJ1-4, with a tentative D call TRBD1 (5 bases). The V end was cut by 5 bases, the J end by 8 bases, with 18 bases between. The germline gives CDR1 SEHNR, CDR2 FQNEAQ (reference sequence). CDR3 size: 15 residues. In DNA, the CDR3 is TGTGCCAGCAGCCCTCCGGGACTCTTCGGAGAAAAACTGTTTTTT. The encoded protein is CASSPPGLFGEKLFF.

The chain employs TRBV28 and TRBJ2-2; TRBD1 matches at 9 bases. The V gene's germline CDR1 is MDHEN and CDR2 SYDVKM. V was pared by 7 bases and J by 6 bases, with 6 bases of the junction left unmatched. CDR3 length: 14 amino acids. The DNA for the CDR3 is TGTGCCAGCACGAAGGGACAGGGCTCCGGGGAGCTGTTTTTT. Its protein product is CASTKGQGSGELFF.

With regard to this clone: The sample has other DNA sequences that encode this CDR3 too. This rearrangement joins TRBV5-8 to TRBJ1-5; D gene ambiguous. Germline V CDR1 and CDR2: SGHTS, YDEGEE. This CDR3 contains 13 residues. Between the trimmed V and J ends, which lost 0 bases and 4 bases, there was a span of 5 bases. DNA for the CDR3: TGTGCCAGCAGCTTGGCCGGGAATCAGCCCCAGCATTTT. It encodes CASSLAGNQPQHF.

This chain connects TRBV9 to TRBJ2-5, with TRBD2 matching over 8 bases. V trimming: 0 bases; J trimming: 5 bases; junction bases outside the gene matches: 15. Germline lookup yields CDR1 SGDLS and CDR2 YYNGEE. The CDR3 loop spans 18 amino acids. The CDR3 sequence is CASSVDVGGGIMSETQYF. The CDR3 bases are TGTGCCAGCAGCGTAGATGTTGGCGGGGGGATCATGTCTGAGACCCAGTACTTC.

The chain employs TRBV6-6 and TRBJ2-7; no clear D gene. CDR1 and CDR2 from the germline V gene are MNHNY and SVGAGI (reference sequence). The CDR3 consists of 15 residues. Between the trimmed V and J ends, which lost 8 bases and 1 base, there was a span of 18 bases. The CDR3 nucleotides read TGTGCCAGCGCAGACCTAGACCCTCCTTCCTACGAGCAGTACTTC. Amino acid sequence: CASADLDPPSYEQYF.

The chain uses TRBV18 and TRBJ1-2; a possible D gene is TRBD1 (6 bases). Germline V gives CDR1 KGHSH, CDR2 LQKENI. The V and J ends lost 3 bases and 0 bases respectively, with 14 bases between them. This CDR3 has 16 residues. The DNA for the CDR3 is TGTGCCAGCTCACCCCTATCAGGGGAAGCTAACTATGGCTACACCTTC. Translating it yields CASSPLSGEANYGYTF.

The CDR3 reads CASSLAWGGLLAKNIQYF. The DNA of the CDR3 is TGTGCCAGCAGCTTAGCTTGGGGAGGGCTATTAGCCAAAAACATTCAGTACTTC. The chain recombines TRBV7-2 with TRBJ2-4; 7 positions agree with TRBD2. This CDR3 has 18 amino acids. Germline CDR1 and CDR2: SGHTA and FQGNSA. V gave up 0 bases and J gave up 0 bases; unmatched junction bases: 8.

This chain joins TRBV4-2 and TRBJ1-6; TRBD1 matches at 7 bases. The J segment lost 6 bases and the V segment lost 1 base, leaving 15 bases of the junction unmatched. The CDR3 is made up of 19 amino acids. CDR1 is LGHNA and CDR2 is YNFKEQ in the germline V gene. Here the CDR3 DNA reads TGTGCCAGCAGCCAAGTTAGCAGGGGGTTTGGGGTATCTAATTCACCCCTCCACTTT. Translating gives CASSQVSRGFGVSNSPLHF.

J is TRBJ1-6 and V is TRBV7-9; a possible D gene is TRBD1 (6 bases). The length of the CDR3 is 15 residues. Germline V gives CDR1 SEHNR, CDR2 FQNEAQ (reference sequence). Trimming removed 5 bases from V and 6 bases from J, with 14 bases in between. In DNA form, the CDR3 reads TGTGCCAGCAGCCAAATTTTCAGGGGTAATTCACCCCTCCACTTT. Amino acid sequence: CASSQIFRGNSPLHF.

This clone was recorded once. The gene calls are TRBV27 and TRBJ2-2, with a weak D call TRBD1 (5 bases). Germline-derived CDR1 and CDR2 are MNHEY and SMNVEV (reference sequence). This CDR3 is 16 amino acids long. V was clipped by 3 bases and J by 6 bases, with 17 bases between them. CDR3 amino acids: CASSFFGANGAGELFF. The CDR3 DNA reads TGTGCCAGCAGTTTTTTTGGGGCTAATGGCGCCGGGGAGCTGTTTTTT.